This T cell receptor beta chain emerged from a study of shared clonotypes between healthy human individuals. Using immunoSEQ multiplex PCR, the repertoire was profiled, and TCRdb retains in-frame clones only, with some absent. The sample shows about 2.1 million clones, 80% to 95% of them seen only once. Notes on the study in general: Non-shared clonotypes displayed generation probabilities falling below those of clonotypes present in all four donors. Sampling covered blood only; tissue repertoires likely differ.

Terminally differentiated effector memory CD45RA+ cells were excluded by CCR7 positive selection of CD45RO-negative cells. To note about this clone: As yet, its antigen is unknown.

This CDR3 is built from 12 residues. Germline loops: CDR1 MGHRA, CDR2 YSYEKL. The V end lost 5 bases, the J end lost 7 bases, and 12 bases lay between the germline ends. The sequence was obtained from a man aged 18 to 29 in good health. Some clones in this sample may be carry-over from other donors' samples. This rearrangement joins TRBV4-1 to TRBJ2-7; D uncertain. Sequencing was done on a sample of naive CD8+ T cells from PBMCs. Written as DNA, the CDR3 is TGCGCCAGCAGCGACCAGGTGGGGGAGCAGTACTTC. Its translation: CASSDQVGEQYF.